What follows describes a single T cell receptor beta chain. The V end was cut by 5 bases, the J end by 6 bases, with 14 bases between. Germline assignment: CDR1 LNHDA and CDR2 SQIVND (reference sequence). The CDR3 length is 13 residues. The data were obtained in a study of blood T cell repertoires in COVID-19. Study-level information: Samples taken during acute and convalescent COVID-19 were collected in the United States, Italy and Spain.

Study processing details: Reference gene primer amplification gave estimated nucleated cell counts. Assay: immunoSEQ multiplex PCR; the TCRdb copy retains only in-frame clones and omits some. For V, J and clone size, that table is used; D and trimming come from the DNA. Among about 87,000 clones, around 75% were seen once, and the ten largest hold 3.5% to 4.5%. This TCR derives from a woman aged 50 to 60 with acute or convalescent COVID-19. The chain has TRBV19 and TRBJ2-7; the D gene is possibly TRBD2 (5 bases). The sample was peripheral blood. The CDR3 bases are TGTGCCAGTAGTTCAGCAGGAGGATGCGAGCAGTACTTC. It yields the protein CASSSAGGCEQYF.